Following are 9 T cell receptor beta chains from one sample sequenced in a study of response to subunit inactivated influenza vaccine. TCRdb re-analysed the RT-PCR reads in MiXCR, keeping a single row per CDR3 protein. The top ten clones hold more than 9.5% of a sample with 500,000 to 750,000 distinct CDR3 sequences, less than 15% of them seen once. Sequencing used PBMCs from blood, obtained about 12 days after vaccination. The receptors here all came from a man aged 50 to 59 who received an inactivated influenza vaccine.

V and J are TRBV12-3 or TRBV12-4 and TRBJ2-3; D is tentatively TRBD1 or TRBD2 (6 bases each). The CDR3 runs to 12 residues. V was shortened by 6 bases and J by 11 bases, with 15 bases between the two germline ends. Here the CDR3 reads CASSPGAGRQYF. The CDR3 DNA follows: TGTGCCAGCAGCCCGGGGGCGGGGAGGCAGTATTTT.

V is TRBV5-6 and J is TRBJ2-7; 7 bases agree with TRBD2. Per the germline V gene, CDR1 is SGHDT and CDR2 is YYEEEE. V was clipped by 1 base and J by 5 bases; unmatched bases: 9. The CDR3 is made up of 15 amino acids. The CDR3 DNA follows: TGTGCCAGCAGCTTGTTCGGCGGGGGTCCCGACGAGCAGTACTTC. Translating it yields CASSLFGGGPDEQYF.

The chain combines TRBV6-5 with TRBJ1-6; 7 bases are shared with TRBD1. Germline V lookup: CDR1 MNHEY, CDR2 SVGAGI. The CDR3 runs 15 residues. V was clipped by 2 bases and J by 9 bases; unmatched bases: 7. Here the CDR3 DNA reads TGTGCCAGCAGTTACACCCAGGGGGGACTTTCACCCCTCCACTTT. Protein product: CASSYTQGGLSPLHF.

This clonotype was observed a few times. CDR3 nucleotide sequence: TGTGCCAGCAGCTCCTCGGAGGTTCGTTCCAATGAGCAGTTCTTC. It specifies CASSSSEVRSNEQFF. The genes are TRBV7-9 and TRBJ2-1; D possibly corresponds to TRBD2 (5 bases). This CDR3 spans 15 amino acids. Germline V gene lookup returns CDR1 SEHNR and CDR2 FQNEAQ (reference sequence). Trimming removed 4 bases at V and 6 bases at J, with 16 bases between.

This clonotype has at least ten counts. V usage is TRBV7-9 and J usage is TRBJ2-1; the D gene is possibly TRBD1 (5 bases). V lost 2 bases, J lost 10 bases, and 9 bases lay in between. CDR3 length equals 12 residues. Per the germline V gene, CDR1 is SEHNR and CDR2 is FQNEAQ (reference sequence). The CDR3 coding sequence is TGTGCCAGCAGCTTAATTGGGGCAGAGCAGTTCTTC. Translated, it gives CASSLIGAEQFF. Filled out from reference TRBV7-9 and TRBJ2-1, the complete variable domain reads DTGVSQNPRHKITKRGQNVTFRCDPISEHNRLYWYRQTLGQGPEFLTYFQNEAQLEKSRLLSDRFSAERPKGSFSTLEIQRTEQGDSAMYLCASSLIGAEQFFGPGTRLTVL.

V usage is TRBV7-2 and J usage is TRBJ2-5; TRBD1 aligns across 9 bases. This CDR3 is 16 amino acids long. After removal of 3 bases from V and 9 bases from J, the junction contained 14 bases not matched to a gene. Per germline, CDR1 SGHTA and CDR2 FQGNSA. CDR3 coding DNA: TGTGCCAGCAGCTTGGACAGGGGCTTCACGGGGGTGGCCCAGTACTTC. The encoded protein is CASSLDRGFTGVAQYF.

This clonotype was counted many times. The rearrangement joins TRBV7-9 to TRBJ1-2, with 8 bases aligning to TRBD1. This CDR3 spans 14 amino acids. CDR1 is SEHNR, CDR2 FQNEAQ, per germline (reference sequence). V shed 4 bases and J 3 bases; nucleotides not matched to a gene: 4. Written as DNA, the CDR3 is TGTGCCAGCAGCTCAGGGACAGGAGACTATGGCTACACCTTC. Protein product: CASSSGTGDYGYTF.

The table lists this clonotype with a few counts. The J gene is TRBJ2-1, the V gene TRBV24-1; 7 bases match TRBD2. Losses at the gene ends were 0 bases for V and 2 bases for J; bases not matched to a gene: 3. The CDR3 is 16 residues long. Per the germline V gene, CDR1 is KGHDR and CDR2 is SFDVKD. The CDR3 DNA follows: TGTGCCACCAGTGATTTGCGCGGGGGAACCTACAATGAGCAGTTCTTC. Translation gives CATSDLRGGTYNEQFF.

This clonotype was picked up many times. The chain recombines TRBV20-1 with TRBJ1-2, with D possibly TRBD1 on 6 matching bases. The CDR3 has 13 amino acids. Trimming shortened V by 6 bases and J by 4 bases, and 15 bases separated the two germline ends. Germline V CDR1 and CDR2: DFQATT, SNEGSKA (reference sequence). The CDR3 protein is CSANRERAYGYTF. The DNA of the CDR3 is TGCAGTGCAAACAGGGAACGGGCCTATGGCTACACCTTC.